Listed below are T cell receptor beta chains from one sample, sequenced in a study of blood T cell repertoires in COVID-19. Profiled with immunoSEQ multiplex PCR; TCRdb holds only in-frame clones, not every one. The sample carries roughly 240,000 clones, about 85% recorded once. Sequencing input: peripheral blood. These receptors originate from a man between 18 and 29 years old with active or convalescent COVID-19. The CDR3 runs from the conserved cysteine through the conserved F or W. A D gene is named only where the DNA matches it firmly. A clone size is listed for some rows: how often the clone was seen (once, few, many), or a class if it is expanded.

V	size	J	D	CDR3	DNA
TRBV5-1	.	TRBJ1-1	.	CASSLYPSTEAFF	TGCGCCAGCAGCCTCTATCCGAGTACTGAAGCTTTCTTT
TRBV7-2	.	TRBJ1-2	.	CASSSTWSGYTF	TGTGCCAGCAGCTCGACCTGGAGTGGCTACACCTTC
TRBV19	.	TRBJ2-5	.	CASSPSQAETQYF	TGTGCCAGTAGCCCCTCCCAAGCGGAGACCCAGTACTTC
TRBV28	.	TRBJ1-2	TRBD1	CATQEGDRGLSWGYTF	TGTGCCACCCAAGAAGGGGACAGGGGATTGTCATGGGGCTACACCTTC
TRBV14	once	TRBJ2-6	.	CASSQVEGATSGANVLTF	TGTGCCAGCAGCCAAGTTGAGGGCGCCACTTCTGGGGCCAACGTCCTGACTTTC
TRBV7-9	.	TRBJ2-3	TRBD2	CASSLIRLAATDTQYF	TGTGCCAGCAGCTTAATCAGACTAGCTGCGACAGATACGCAGTATTTT
TRBV19	.	TRBJ1-4	TRBD1	CASSGDRREKLFF	TGTGCCAGTAGTGGGGACAGGAGGGAAAAACTGTTTTTT
TRBV5-1	.	TRBJ2-7	.	CASSLDSIYEQYF	TGCGCCAGCAGCTTGGACTCAATCTACGAGCAGTACTTC
TRBV19	.	TRBJ2-2	TRBD2	CASSPLAANTGELFF	TGTGCCAGTAGTCCCCTAGCGGCGAACACCGGGGAGCTGTTTTTT
TRBV7-9	.	TRBJ1-2	TRBD1	CASSYIGTGGVWRYTF	TGTGCCAGCAGCTACATAGGGACAGGGGGCGTCTGGCGCTACACCTTC
TRBV14	.	TRBJ1-1	.	CASSQEVYSEAFF	TGTGCCAGCAGCCAAGAGGTATACAGTGAAGCTTTCTTT
TRBV29-1	.	TRBJ2-1	TRBD2	CSVATSLGEQFF	TGCAGCGTTGCGACTAGCCTGGGTGAGCAGTTCTTC
TRBV2	.	TRBJ2-7	TRBD1	CASTMGQGSYEQYF	TGTGCCAGCACTATGGGACAGGGCTCCTACGAGCAGTACTTC
TRBV28	.	TRBJ2-7	TRBD1	CASSGTASYEQYF	TGTGCCAGTTCCGGGACAGCTTCCTACGAGCAGTACTTC
TRBV29-1	once	TRBJ2-7	TRBD2	CSAVSREGREQYF	TGCAGCGCCGTGTCGAGGGAGGGGCGCGAGCAGTACTTC
TRBV5-1	.	TRBJ1-1	.	CASSLGGAETEAFF	TGCGCCAGCAGCTTAGGGGGGGCCGAAACTGAAGCTTTCTTT
TRBV24-1	.	TRBJ2-2	.	CATSDSARGEPGELFF	TGTGCCACCAGTGATTCGGCCAGGGGAGAGCCCGGGGAGCTGTTTTTT
TRBV14	.	TRBJ1-5	.	CASSQRNNQPQHF	TGTGCCAGCAGCCAGAGGAATAATCAGCCCCAGCATTTT
TRBV27	once	TRBJ1-4	TRBD1	CASSKLGQGRNEKLFF	TGTGCCAGCAGCAAGCTAGGACAGGGGAGGAATGAAAAACTGTTTTTT
TRBV19	.	TRBJ2-4	TRBD2	CASQVAGDQLQNIQYF	TGTGCCAGTCAGGTAGCGGGAGATCAACTACAAAACATTCAGTACTTC
TRBV6-5	few	TRBJ1-2	TRBD1	CASSYSSGQGLNTF	TGTGCCAGCAGTTACTCGTCGGGACAGGGTTTGAACACCTTC
TRBV19	.	TRBJ2-1	TRBD2	CASNPWGGDHYNEQFF	TGTGCCAGTAACCCCTGGGGGGGGGACCACTACAATGAGCAGTTCTTC
TRBV11-3	.	TRBJ1-1	.	CASSAGGSNTEAFF	TGTGCCAGCAGCGCGGGGGGGTCCAACACTGAAGCTTTCTTT